This passage covers 23 T cell receptor beta chains from one sample sequenced in a study of blood T cell repertoires in COVID-19. Clones were sequenced by immunoSEQ multiplex PCR, and TCRdb holds only the in-frame ones, with some missing. The table has 200,000 to 300,000 clones, approximately 86% seen once. Sequences were obtained from peripheral blood. The receptors here all came from a man aged 30-40 years with active or convalescent COVID-19.

This clone was counted only a few times. The chain couples TRBV4-1 to TRBJ2-1; 9 bases fit TRBD1. The length of the CDR3 is 17 residues. From germline, CDR1 is MGHRA and CDR2 YSYEKL. V lost 0 bases to trimming and J lost 5 bases; unmatched junction nucleotides: 8. The CDR3 DNA reads TGCGCCAGCAGCCAAGAAAGGACAGGGGCGACCAACAATGAGCAGTTCTTC. This sequence encodes CASSQERTGATNNEQFF.

CDR3 bases: TGTGCCAGCAGCCCAACAGGGATTGGTCGTGAAAAACTGTTTTTT. Protein product: CASSPTGIGREKLFF. V is TRBV9 and J is TRBJ1-4, with a tentative D call TRBD1 (6 bases). CDR3 length: 15 residues. Germline V lookup: CDR1 SGDLS, CDR2 YYNGEE. The germline V and J ends were trimmed by 4 bases and 7 bases, with 17 bases remaining between them.

This clone showed up just once. This rearrangement joins TRBV7-8 to TRBJ2-1, with TRBD2 matching 8 bases. Trimming at V came to 1 base and at J to 8 bases, leaving 7 bases not matched to a gene. This CDR3 has 15 residues. Germline CDR1 and CDR2: SGHVS and FQNEAQ. Here the CDR3 DNA reads TGTGCCAGCAGCTTAGGCCCAGCGGGGGCGGATGAGCAGTTCTTC. It yields the protein CASSLGPAGADEQFF.

The V and J genes are TRBV18 and TRBJ2-7; perhaps TRBD1 as D (5 bases). Germline values: CDR1 KGHSH, CDR2 LQKENI. This CDR3 has 15 residues. V was pared by 0 bases and J by 4 bases, with 13 bases between. The CDR3 DNA reads as TGTGCCAGCTCACCACCGATAGGACAAGCATACGAGCAGTACTTC. Translation gives CASSPPIGQAYEQYF. Based on the CDR3 plus reference TRBV18 and TRBJ2-7, the full variable domain is NAGVMQNPRHLVRRRGQEARLRCSPMKGHSHVYWYRQLPEEGLKFMVYLQKENIIDESGMPKERFSAEFPKEGPSILRIQQVVRGDSAAYFCASSPPIGQAYEQYFGPGTRLTVT.

This chain joins TRBV7-9 and TRBJ2-1, with no clear D. Germline V gives CDR1 SEHNR, CDR2 FQNEAQ (reference sequence). Trimming removed 1 base from V and 8 bases from J, with 12 bases in between. There are 14 residues in the CDR3. In DNA, the CDR3 is TGTGCCAGCAGCTTAGTGTTTCACGAGGATGAGCAGTTCTTC. Its protein product is CASSLVFHEDEQFF.

The J gene is TRBJ2-7, the V gene TRBV4-1, with D tentatively TRBD2 (5 bases). Germline V gene lookup returns CDR1 MGHRA and CDR2 YSYEKL. Trimming removed 0 bases at V and 0 bases at J, with 12 bases between. This CDR3 region has 16 residues. The CDR3 bases are TGCGCCAGCAGCCAAGACGACGGGGAGAGCTCCTACGAGCAGTACTTC. Residues: CASSQDDGESSYEQYF.

In nucleotides, the CDR3 is TGCAGCGTGTACTTAGGGCAGGGGGCTAATGAAAAACTGTTTTTT. Its protein is CSVYLGQGANEKLFF. The chain uses TRBV29-1 and TRBJ1-4, with 7 bases that match TRBD1. The CDR3 contains 15 residues. Germline V lookup: CDR1 SQVTM, CDR2 ANQGSEA. Germline trimming cut 6 bases from V and 3 bases from J; bases unmatched to any gene: 10.

The chain recombines TRBV4-3 with TRBJ2-7; 8 bases are a match to TRBD1. The CDR3 runs to 14 residues. Germline CDR1 and CDR2: LGHNA and YSLEER. Trimming took 8 bases from V and 2 from J; bases not matched to a gene: 8. The CDR3 coding sequence is TGCGCCAGCGGACCCGACAGGGGCACCTACGAGCAGTACTTC. Its protein product is CASGPDRGTYEQYF.

The V call is TRBV11-3, the J call TRBJ2-3, with 7 nucleotides matching TRBD2. The CDR3 runs 14 residues. From germline, CDR1 is SGHNT and CDR2 YENEEA. V was pared by 4 bases and J by 4 bases, with 5 bases of the junction left unmatched. CDR3 sequence: CASSSGDYSDTQYF. CDR3 nucleotide sequence: TGTGCCAGCAGCTCGGGGGACTATTCAGATACGCAGTATTTT.

The rearrangement uses TRBV7-8 and TRBJ1-2; D possibly corresponds to TRBD1 (6 bases). CDR1 and CDR2 from the germline V gene are SGHVS and FQNEAQ. There are 15 residues in the CDR3. Trimming left V 2 bases short and J 2 bases short, with 12 bases between. CDR3 sequence reads: CASSLQGNLNYGYTF. CDR3 DNA: TGTGCCAGCAGCTTACAGGGGAACTTAAACTATGGCTACACCTTC.

J is TRBJ2-7 and V is TRBV27; 9 nucleotides match TRBD1. Germline V gene lookup returns CDR1 MNHEY and CDR2 SMNVEV (reference sequence). This CDR3 contains 15 residues. V lost 6 bases to trimming and J lost 6 bases; unmatched junction nucleotides: 12. The CDR3 is CASRSAGTGSLEQYF. CDR3 nucleotides: TGTGCCAGCAGGTCAGCCGGGACAGGGTCTCTCGAGCAGTACTTC.

The chain combines TRBV7-3 with TRBJ1-1; no clear D gene. This CDR3 has 15 amino acids. Trimming took off 0 bases at V and 2 bases at J, with 10 bases between the two ends. Germline values: CDR1 SGHTA, CDR2 FQGTGA. The CDR3 loop reads CASSLTSQRNTEAFF. In DNA, the CDR3 is TGTGCCAGCAGCTTAACGTCACAGAGAAACACTGAAGCTTTCTTT.

This clone was counted between two and nine times. The rearrangement joins TRBV5-1 to TRBJ2-7; a weak D match, TRBD1 (6 bases). Trimming removed 3 bases from V and 2 bases from J, with 12 bases in between. The CDR3 is made up of 14 amino acids. Germline CDR1 SGHRS, CDR2 YFSETQ. The chain's CDR3 is CASSSQGSAYEQYF. CDR3 nucleotides: TGCGCCAGCAGCTCCCAGGGGTCGGCCTACGAGCAGTACTTC.

The CDR3 loop is CASSSDRGPTEAFF. CDR3 in DNA: TGTGCCAGCAGCTCCGACAGGGGGCCCACTGAAGCTTTCTTT. The chain employs TRBV11-3 and TRBJ1-1, with 10 bases that match TRBD1. The germline V gene encodes CDR1 SGHNT and CDR2 YENEEA. Germline trimming cut 4 bases from V and 4 bases from J; bases unmatched to any gene: 3. The CDR3 is made up of 14 amino acids.

This sequence joins TRBV6-6 and TRBJ1-4; a weak D match, TRBD1 (5 bases). There are 16 residues in the CDR3. V was trimmed by 5 bases and J by 5 bases, leaving 18 bases between them. Germline CDR1 is MNHNY and CDR2 is SVGAGI (reference sequence). The CDR3 nucleotides read TGTGCCAGCAGTCCTGTCTTGGCGGGGCCGAATGAAAAACTGTTTTTT. The encoded protein is CASSPVLAGPNEKLFF.

V usage is TRBV7-2 and J usage is TRBJ1-1; tentatively, D is TRBD1 (5 bases). The CDR3 runs to 15 residues. V lost 0 bases and J 4 bases, leaving 12 bases between the germline ends. Germline V CDR1 and CDR2: SGHTA, FQGNSA. This CDR3 is CASSLARGGGTEAFF. CDR3 coding DNA: TGTGCCAGCAGCTTAGCGCGCGGGGGGGGCACTGAAGCTTTCTTT.

The chain is built from TRBV9 and TRBJ2-1, with 10 positions matching TRBD2. V trimming: 0 bases; J trimming: 6 bases; junction bases outside the gene matches: 6. CDR3 size: 16 residues. CDR1 is SGDLS and CDR2 is YYNGEE in the germline V gene. The CDR3 loop is CASSVGVLAGVNEQFF. CDR3 nucleotide sequence: TGTGCCAGCAGCGTAGGGGTCCTAGCGGGGGTCAATGAGCAGTTCTTC.

This clone was seen a handful of times. The chain is built from TRBV14 and TRBJ1-1; D gene ambiguous. The CDR3 is 13 amino acids. The germline V and J ends were trimmed by 2 bases and 2 bases, with 6 bases remaining between them. The germline V gene has CDR1 SGHDN and CDR2 FVKESK. This chain's CDR3 is CASSQTRNTEAFF. CDR3 sequence (DNA): TGTGCCAGCAGCCAAACGAGAAACACTGAAGCTTTCTTT.

The chain employs TRBV27 and TRBJ2-1; no clear D gene. CDR1 and CDR2 from the germline V gene are MNHEY and SMNVEV (reference sequence). V dropped 2 bases and J dropped 8 bases, with 10 bases sitting between them. The CDR3 has 13 amino acids. The CDR3 here is CASSLPNIDEQFF. The CDR3, as DNA: TGTGCCAGCAGTTTACCGAACATCGATGAGCAGTTCTTC.

The CDR3 DNA follows: TGCGCCAGCGCGGCCGCAGCTTCGCCGACCTACGAGCAGTACTTC. This translates into CASAAAASPTYEQYF. V gene TRBV4-3 combines with J gene TRBJ2-7; D is ambiguous. The CDR3 contains 15 residues. The germline V gene has CDR1 LGHNA and CDR2 YSLEER. V was shortened by 8 bases and J by 2 bases, with 19 bases between the two germline ends.

There are a few counts of this clone. The V call is TRBV5-4, the J call TRBJ1-6, with TRBD1 identical over 9 bases. The V gene's germline CDR1 is SGHNT and CDR2 YYREEE (reference sequence). The CDR3 is made up of 15 amino acids. J was trimmed by 9 bases and V by 2 bases; bases with no gene match: 6. CDR3 sequence: CASSFSGTGTSPLHF. In DNA, the CDR3 is TGTGCCAGCAGCTTCTCCGGGACAGGGACTTCACCCCTCCACTTT.

The V gene is TRBV6-6, the J gene TRBJ1-5; no definite D call. Germline V CDR1 and CDR2: MNHNY, SVGAGI (reference sequence). This CDR3 is 15 amino acids long. V lost 2 bases to trimming and J lost 4 bases, with 12 bases between them. The CDR3 region is CASSYRASGNQPQHF. The CDR3 region has the DNA TGTGCCAGCAGTTACCGGGCCTCGGGAAATCAGCCCCAGCATTTT.

The J gene is TRBJ2-3, the V gene TRBV4-1; weak D call: TRBD2 (5 bases). The V end lost 2 bases, the J end lost 2 bases, and 17 bases lay between the germline ends. Germline CDR1 reads MGHRA; CDR2 reads YSYEKL. The CDR3 is made up of 17 amino acids. In DNA, the CDR3 is TGCGCCAGCAGCCAATTTGGTAGCGCTCGCAACACAGATACGCAGTATTTT. This gives the protein CASSQFGSARNTDTQYF.